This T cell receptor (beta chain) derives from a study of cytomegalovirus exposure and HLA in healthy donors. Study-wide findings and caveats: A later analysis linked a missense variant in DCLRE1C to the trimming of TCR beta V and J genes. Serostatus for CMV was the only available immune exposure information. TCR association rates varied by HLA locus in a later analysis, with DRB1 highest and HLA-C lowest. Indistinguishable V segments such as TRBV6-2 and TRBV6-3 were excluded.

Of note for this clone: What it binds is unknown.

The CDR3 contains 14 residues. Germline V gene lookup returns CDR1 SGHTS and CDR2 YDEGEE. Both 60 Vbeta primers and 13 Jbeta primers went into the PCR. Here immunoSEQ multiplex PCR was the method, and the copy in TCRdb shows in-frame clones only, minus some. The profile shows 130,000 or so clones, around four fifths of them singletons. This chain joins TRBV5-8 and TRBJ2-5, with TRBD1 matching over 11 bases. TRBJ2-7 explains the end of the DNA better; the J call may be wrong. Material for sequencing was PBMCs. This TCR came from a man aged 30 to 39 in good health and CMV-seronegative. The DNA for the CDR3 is TGTGCCAGCAGCCGTGGGACAGGGGGCTACGAGCAGTACTTC. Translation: CASSRGTGGYEQYF.